Below are 21 T cell receptor beta chains sequenced from a single sample in a study of cytomegalovirus exposure and HLA in healthy donors. Primers: 60 Vbeta forward and 13 Jbeta reverse. Repertoires were generated with immunoSEQ multiplex PCR, while TCRdb's copy carries only in-frame clones and drops some. Among more than 65,000 clones listed, 78% were seen once. Sequencing used PBMCs. The origin of the receptors is a man between 18 and 35 years old in good health and CMV-seropositive.

This clone is a singleton in its sample. The chain joins TRBV11-2 to TRBJ2-7, with no clear D. This CDR3 comprises 15 residues. Trimming removed 5 bases from V and 0 bases from J, with 14 bases in between. The germline gives CDR1 SGHAT, CDR2 FQNNGV. DNA for the CDR3: TGTGCCAGCAGCCGAACCTCGGGTCCCTCCTACGAGCAGTACTTC. It encodes CASSRTSGPSYEQYF. Drawing the rest from reference TRBV11-2 and TRBJ2-7, the complete variable domain is EAGVAQSPRYKIIEKRQSVAFWCNPISGHATLYWYQQILGQGPKLLIQFQNNGVVDDSQLPKDRFSAERLKGVDSTLKIQPAKLEDSAVYLCASSRTSGPSYEQYFGPGTRLTVT.

The rearrangement uses TRBV5-1 and TRBJ2-7; TRBD1 is a possible D gene (5 bases). CDR3 length: 15 amino acids. V was cut by 3 bases and J by 0 bases, with 13 bases left in between. Germline CDR1 and CDR2: SGHRS and YFSETQ. The CDR3: CASSSQGIGSYEQYF. The CDR3 DNA sequence: TGCGCCAGCAGCTCGCAGGGCATCGGCTCCTACGAGCAGTACTTC.

As concerns this clone: The same CDR3 can be traced to other DNA sequences in this sample. V gene TRBV28 combines with J gene TRBJ1-1; 7 nucleotides line up with TRBD1. The germline V gene has CDR1 MDHEN and CDR2 SYDVKM. The CDR3 has 14 residues. The V and J ends lost 6 bases and 0 bases, in that order; junction bases with no gene match: 4. The CDR3 DNA sequence: TGTGCCAGCAGCTCGACAGGGCTGAACACTGAAGCTTTCTTT. It codes for CASSSTGLNTEAFF.

The CDR3 sequence: CAIRSRTGAESHEQYF. The DNA of the CDR3 is TGTGCCATCAGATCACGGACAGGGGCTGAGTCTCACGAGCAGTACTTC. The V call is TRBV10-3, the J call TRBJ2-7; 9 bases map to TRBD1. Germline CDR1 ENHRY, CDR2 SYGVKD. V was pared by 6 bases and J by 5 bases, with 14 bases of the junction left unmatched. The CDR3 is 16 residues long.

V is TRBV14 and J is TRBJ1-1, with D maybe TRBD1 (5 bases). The CDR3 sequence is 13 residues long. Germline CDR1 reads SGHDN; CDR2 reads FVKESK. The germline V and J ends were trimmed by 1 base and 7 bases, with 10 bases remaining between them. The CDR3 is CASSQGTGFEAFF. CDR3 nucleotide sequence: TGTGCCAGCAGCCAAGGCACAGGCTTTGAAGCTTTCTTT.

The chain couples TRBV6-5 to TRBJ1-1; D may be TRBD1 (6 bases). Germline values: CDR1 MNHEY, CDR2 SVGAGI. V was trimmed by 4 bases and J by 2 bases, leaving 11 bases between them. This CDR3 comprises 14 residues. The chain's CDR3 is CASSSDRFNTEAFF. CDR3 in DNA: TGTGCCAGCAGTTCCGACAGGTTCAACACTGAAGCTTTCTTT.

This sequence joins TRBV25-1 and TRBJ1-1; D is undetermined. V was trimmed by 1 base and J by 5 bases, leaving 11 bases between them. This CDR3 is 14 amino acids long. Per the germline V gene, CDR1 is MGHDK and CDR2 is SYGVNS. Here the CDR3 reads CASSEFGSGTEAFF. CDR3 coding DNA: TGTGCCAGCAGTGAATTCGGGAGTGGTACTGAAGCTTTCTTT.

The genes are TRBV10-3 and TRBJ2-3, with 10 bases matching TRBD1. The CDR3 spans 13 residues. Germline CDR1 ENHRY, CDR2 SYGVKD. J was trimmed by 7 bases and V by 6 bases; bases with no gene match: 4. CDR3 residues: CAISPTGGNTQYF. Written as DNA, the CDR3 is TGTGCCATCAGCCCGACAGGGGGCAATACGCAGTATTTT.

This chain connects TRBV10-1 to TRBJ2-3; TRBD2 matches at 13 bases. The V gene end was trimmed by 7 bases and the J gene end by 2 bases; junction bases not matched to a gene: 6. CDR3 length: 16 residues. The V gene's germline CDR1 is WNHNN and CDR2 SYGVQD (reference sequence). In nucleotides, the CDR3 is TGCGCCAGCACCGAAGGACTAGCGGGAGTCACAGATACGCAGTATTTT. Its protein is CASTEGLAGVTDTQYF.

In its sample, this clone was seen once. Other DNA sequences within the sample encode an identical CDR3. Written as DNA, the CDR3 is TGTGCCAGCAGCTTAGTAAGGGGGAACACTGAAGCTTTCTTT. It yields the protein CASSLVRGNTEAFF. This chain joins TRBV7-9 and TRBJ1-1; TRBD1 is a possible D gene (5 bases). This CDR3 comprises 14 residues. V lost 1 base, J lost 1 base, and 7 bases lay in between. Looked up from germline, CDR1 is SEHNR and CDR2 is FQNEAQ (reference sequence).

This chain uses TRBV12-5 with TRBJ2-2, with 10 nucleotides matching TRBD1. The CDR3 runs to 15 residues. V was pared by 6 bases and J by 6 bases, with 7 bases of the junction left unmatched. The V gene's germline CDR1 is LGHNT and CDR2 FRNRAP. The CDR3 loop is CASGTGQGRAGELFF. CDR3 coding DNA: TGTGCTAGTGGAACGGGACAGGGGCGGGCCGGGGAGCTGTTTTTT.

Comment on this clone: At one end, the junction sequence differs from germline, possibly due to a read error. The same CDR3 is also encoded by other DNA sequences in this sample. The V call is TRBV5-1, the J call TRBJ2-7; 7 nucleotides align to TRBD1. Per germline, CDR1 SGHRS and CDR2 YFSETQ. The CDR3 has 14 amino acids. Written as DNA, the CDR3 is TGCGCCAGCAGTTTGGAACAGGGGTCCTTCGAGCAGTACTTC. It translates to CASSLEQGSFEQYF.

The count of this clone is one. J is TRBJ2-1 and V is TRBV27; D is ambiguous. Germline V gene sequence: CDR1 MNHEY, CDR2 SMNVEV (reference sequence). This CDR3 region has 14 residues. V lost 5 bases to trimming and J lost 3 bases, with 11 bases between them. Written as DNA, the CDR3 is TGTGCCAGCAGTCCTACGACATTCTACAATGAGCAGTTCTTC. Amino acid sequence: CASSPTTFYNEQFF.

The chain carries TRBV29-1 and TRBJ1-2; 9 bases are shared with TRBD1. This CDR3 has 12 residues. The germline gives CDR1 SQVTM, CDR2 ANQGSEA. V lost 6 bases, J lost 3 bases, and 2 bases stayed unmatched. DNA for the CDR3: TGCAGCGTAGGGGACAGGGACTATGGCTACACCTTC. Its protein is CSVGDRDYGYTF. The full variable domain, rest sourced from reference TRBV29-1 and TRBJ1-2, is SAVISQKPSRDICQRGTSLTIQCQVDSQVTMMFWYRQQPGQSLTLIATANQGSEATYESGFVIDKFPISRPNLTFSTLTVSNMSPEDSSIYLCSVGDRDYGYTFGSGTRLTVV.

The rearrangement joins TRBV30 to TRBJ2-3, with 9 bases identical to TRBD2. With 3 bases clipped from V and 4 bases from J, the junction kept 8 bases outside the gene matches. Germline-derived CDR1 and CDR2 are GTSNPN and SVGIG (reference sequence). This CDR3 spans 15 amino acids. CDR3 sequence: CAWRAAGGPPDTQYF. The CDR3 nucleotides read TGTGCCTGGAGGGCCGCGGGAGGGCCCCCAGATACGCAGTATTTT. The whole variable domain, filled in from reference TRBV30 and TRBJ2-3, reads SQTIHQWPATLVQPVGSPLSLECTVEGTSNPNLYWYRQAAGRGLQLLFYSVGIGQISSEVPQNLSASRPQDRQFILSSKKLLLSDSGFYLCAWRAAGGPPDTQYFGPGTRLTVL.

The rearrangement uses TRBV6-1 and TRBJ2-7; 13 bases map to TRBD2. This CDR3 contains 15 residues. Trimming removed 5 bases from V and 4 bases from J; junction bases left unmatched: 5. Germline-derived CDR1 and CDR2 are MNHNS and SASEGT. The CDR3 loop is CASSSTSGRRYEQYF. In DNA form, the CDR3 reads TGTGCCAGCAGTTCGACTAGCGGGAGGAGGTACGAGCAGTACTTC.

To note about this clone: Other DNA variants within this sample encode the same CDR3. The CDR3 spells CAIGTSGGYEQYF. The CDR3 coding sequence is TGTGCCATAGGGACTAGCGGGGGCTACGAGCAGTACTTC. The chain is built from TRBV10-3 and TRBJ2-7; 14 nucleotides match TRBD2. Germline CDR1 and CDR2: ENHRY and SYGVKD. CDR3 length: 13 residues. V gave up 9 bases and J gave up 3 bases; unmatched junction bases: 1.

The chain is built from TRBV4-1 and TRBJ2-3; 7 nucleotides line up with TRBD2. V dropped 2 bases and J dropped 5; count of bases not matched to a gene: 4. This CDR3 has 14 residues. Germline lookup yields CDR1 MGHRA and CDR2 YSYEKL. The CDR3 protein is CASSQPRELDTQYF. In DNA form, the CDR3 reads TGCGCCAGCAGCCAACCGCGGGAGTTAGATACGCAGTATTTT.

The CDR3 DNA reads TGCACCACCTACGGGGGAGGTGAAGCTTTCTTT. Translated: CTTYGGGEAFF. This chain uses TRBV29-1 with TRBJ1-1; tentative D call: TRBD1 (5 bases). The length of the CDR3 is 11 residues. The germline V gene encodes CDR1 SQVTM and CDR2 ANQGSEA.

The chain carries TRBV11-2 and TRBJ1-1, with TRBD1 matching over 8 bases. This CDR3 has 14 residues. The trim removed 0 bases at V and 3 bases at J, leaving 0 bases unmatched. Germline CDR1 reads SGHAT; CDR2 reads FQNNGV. This CDR3 reads CASSLEQGDTEAFF. The DNA of the CDR3 is TGTGCCAGCAGCTTAGAACAGGGGGACACTGAAGCTTTCTTT.

CDR3 sequence (DNA): TGTGCCAGCAGGGTGGGCCTCTACGAGCAGTACTTC. Translation: CASRVGLYEQYF. V gene TRBV6-5 combines with J gene TRBJ2-7; D gene ambiguous. V was cut by 6 bases and J by 3 bases, with 9 bases left in between. The V gene's germline CDR1 is MNHEY and CDR2 SVGAGI. This CDR3 is built from 12 residues.